This TCR beta chain is from a study of OX40 agonist ivuxolimab in advanced cancers. Background on the whole study: Ivuxolimab, which targeted the costimulatory receptor OX40 (CD134), was an agonistic, fully human IgG2 monoclonal antibody. Intravenous ivuxolimab was administered to patients every 2 weeks at six dose levels: 0.01, 0.1, 0.3, 1.5, 3 and 10 mg/kg. The paper reports the monotherapy dose-escalation portion (N of about 54 patients) of the phase I ivuxolimab trial. Among the approximately 50 dose-escalation patients, about 20 had hepatocellular carcinoma, approximately 15 melanoma, 9 renal cell carcinoma and 9 head and neck cancer. Prior anti-PD-1, anti-PD-L1 or anti-CTLA-4 therapy was permitted, and approximately 40% of dose-escalation patients had received checkpoint inhibitors. Peripheral TCRbeta sequencing aimed to test whether ivuxolimab altered TCR sequence diversity and caused clonal T-cell expansion. Three dose-escalation patients achieved partial responses, one with hepatocellular carcinoma and two with cutaneous melanoma. In the dose-escalation cohort, approximately 80% of patients were male, and the mean age was around 65 years with a range of roughly 23 to 79.

Including cysteine and phenylalanine, the CDR3 has 14 amino acids. Solely the CDR3 DNA is kept, with 42 bases framed from the first base. V and J are truncated by 4 bases and 0 bases respectively, leaving an intervening sequence of 7 bases. According to the germline V gene, CDR1 reads SGHTA and CDR2 reads FQGNSA. Study-wide findings and limitations: Low levels of normalized T-cell clonal expansion were also seen in some patients who did not respond. On average, CD8+ T cells showed more expanded clones than CD4+ T cells after ivuxolimab. At doses from 0.1 to 3.0 mg/kg, clonal expansion was seen in both CD4+ and CD8+ blood T cells between baseline and week 6. The antigen specificity of the clonally expanded peripheral T cells was not determined. In the 0.1-3.0 mg/kg groups, partial responders had among the lowest normalized peripheral clonal expansion, particularly in CD8+ T cells.

To sequence the TCRbeta CDR3 region, genomic DNA was isolated from the sorted cells. TCRbeta CDR3 regions were sequenced using the immunoSEQ Assay. TCRdb provides this immuneACCESS table in a form limited to in-frame rearrangements. Some clones are lacking; in checked studies, under half of them reflect an unresolved V gene, and why the rest are absent is not known. This sample gives 50,000 to 70,000 clones in total; about 82% of them show up just once. The top ten hold around 3.6% of the sample. Patients with a history of autoimmune disease or receiving systemic immunosuppression were excluded from the trial. Peripheral blood for TCR sequencing was drawn from every dose cohort at baseline, at cycle 4 day 1 and at cycle 7 day 1. The samples were taken from a phase I, first-in-human, multicenter, open-label dose-escalation trial of ivuxolimab. The trial enrolled adults with locally advanced or metastatic head and neck squamous cell, hepatocellular, melanoma or renal cell carcinoma. Before TCR sequencing, CD4+ T cells and CD8+ T cells from peripheral blood were sorted into separate populations.

The sample holds a few counts of this clone. It lacks a known antigen. It has no much larger one-base neighbor in the sample; base qualities were not kept. The V and J genes are TRBV7-2 and TRBJ2-1, with an unclear D gene assignment. The clonotype originates from an adult with an advanced solid tumor such as melanoma, head and neck, liver or kidney cancer. Sequencing was performed on CD4+ or CD8+ T cells sorted from blood, taken in a trial of the OX40 agonist ivuxolimab. Here the CDR3 is given as CASSSPVSYNEQFF. The sequenced DNA is TGTGCCAGCAGCTCCCCCGTCTCCTACAATGAGCAGTTCTTC.